The TCR beta chain under discussion was sequenced for a study of blood T cell repertoires in COVID-19. Study context: Both acute and convalescent COVID-19 samples were obtained from the United States, Italy and Spain.

Using immunoSEQ multiplex PCR, the repertoire was profiled, and TCRdb retains in-frame clones only, with some absent. The data hold roughly 100,000 clones, with 88% observed a single time. There are 17 residues in the CDR3. J gave up 4 bases and V 1 base, and 10 bases lay outside the gene matches. Germline CDR1 MGHRA, CDR2 YSYEKL. The TCR sequence derives from a human donor in a cohort sampled during active COVID-19. The genes are TRBV4-1 and TRBJ2-1, with 7 positions matching TRBD1. The sample taken for sequencing was peripheral blood. CDR3 DNA sequence: TGCGCCAGCAGCCAAGCTCCTGGGACAGATCTATACAATGAGCAGTTCTTC. It is translated as CASSQAPGTDLYNEQFF.